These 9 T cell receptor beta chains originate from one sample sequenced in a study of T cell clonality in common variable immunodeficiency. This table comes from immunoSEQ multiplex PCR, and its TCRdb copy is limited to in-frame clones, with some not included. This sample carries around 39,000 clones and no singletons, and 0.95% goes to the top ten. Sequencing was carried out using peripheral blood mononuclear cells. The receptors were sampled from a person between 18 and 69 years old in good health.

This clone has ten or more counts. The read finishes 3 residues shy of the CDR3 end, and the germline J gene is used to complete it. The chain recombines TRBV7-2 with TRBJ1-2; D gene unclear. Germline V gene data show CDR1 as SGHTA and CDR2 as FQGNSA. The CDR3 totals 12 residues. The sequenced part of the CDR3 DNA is TGTGCCAGCAGCTTAGCGCCGGGGGGC. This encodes CASSLAPGG. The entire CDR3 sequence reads CASSLAPGGYTF.

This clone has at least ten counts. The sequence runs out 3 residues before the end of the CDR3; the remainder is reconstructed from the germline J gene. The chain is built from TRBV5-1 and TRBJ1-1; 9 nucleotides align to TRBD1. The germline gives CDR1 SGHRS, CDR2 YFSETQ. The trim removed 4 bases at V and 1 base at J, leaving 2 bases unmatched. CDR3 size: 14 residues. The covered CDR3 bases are TGCGCCAGCAGCCCGGGACAGGGGAACACTGAA. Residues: CASSPGQGNTE. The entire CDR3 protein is CASSPGQGNTEAFF.

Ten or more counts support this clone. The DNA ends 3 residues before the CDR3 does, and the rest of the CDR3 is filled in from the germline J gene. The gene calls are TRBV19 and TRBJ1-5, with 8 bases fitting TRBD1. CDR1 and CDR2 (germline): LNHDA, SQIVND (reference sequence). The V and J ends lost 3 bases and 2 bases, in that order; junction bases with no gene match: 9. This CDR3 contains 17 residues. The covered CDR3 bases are TGTGCCAGTAGTATCTCGACAGGGGAACTTGGCAATCAGCCC. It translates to CASSISTGELGNQP. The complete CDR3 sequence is CASSISTGELGNQPQHF.

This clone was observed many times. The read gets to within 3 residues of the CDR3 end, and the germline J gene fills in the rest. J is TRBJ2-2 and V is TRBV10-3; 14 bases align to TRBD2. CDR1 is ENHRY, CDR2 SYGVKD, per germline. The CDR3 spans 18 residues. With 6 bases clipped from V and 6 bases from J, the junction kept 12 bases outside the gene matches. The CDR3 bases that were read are TGTGCCATCAGAGCCGGGACTAGCGGGAGTTCGCGGGCCGGGGAG. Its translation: CAIRAGTSGSSRAGE. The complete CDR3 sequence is CAIRAGTSGSSRAGELFF.

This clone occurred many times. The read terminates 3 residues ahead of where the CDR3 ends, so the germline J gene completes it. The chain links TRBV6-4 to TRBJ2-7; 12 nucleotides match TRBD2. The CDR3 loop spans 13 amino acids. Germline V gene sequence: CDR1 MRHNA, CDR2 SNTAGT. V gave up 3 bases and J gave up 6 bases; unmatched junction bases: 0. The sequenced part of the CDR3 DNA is TGTGCCAGCAGTGAGACTAGCGGGAGCGAG. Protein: CASSETSGSE. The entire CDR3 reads CASSETSGSEQYF.

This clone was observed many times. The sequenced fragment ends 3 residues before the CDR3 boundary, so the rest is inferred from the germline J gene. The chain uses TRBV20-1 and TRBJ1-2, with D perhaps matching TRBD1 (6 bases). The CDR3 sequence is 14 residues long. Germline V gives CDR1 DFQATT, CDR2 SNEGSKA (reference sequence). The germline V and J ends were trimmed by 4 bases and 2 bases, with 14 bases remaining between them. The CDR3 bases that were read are TGCAGTGCTAAGGAGACAGGATTAAACTATGGC. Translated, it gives CSAKETGLNYG. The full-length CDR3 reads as CSAKETGLNYGYTF.

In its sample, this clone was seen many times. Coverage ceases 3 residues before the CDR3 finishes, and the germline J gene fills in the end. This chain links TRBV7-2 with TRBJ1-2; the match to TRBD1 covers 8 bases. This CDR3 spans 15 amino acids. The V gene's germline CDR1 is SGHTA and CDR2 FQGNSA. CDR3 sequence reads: CASSLSPGGAGGYTF. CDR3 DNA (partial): TGTGCCAGCAGCTTATCCCCAGGGGGCGCAGGAGGC.

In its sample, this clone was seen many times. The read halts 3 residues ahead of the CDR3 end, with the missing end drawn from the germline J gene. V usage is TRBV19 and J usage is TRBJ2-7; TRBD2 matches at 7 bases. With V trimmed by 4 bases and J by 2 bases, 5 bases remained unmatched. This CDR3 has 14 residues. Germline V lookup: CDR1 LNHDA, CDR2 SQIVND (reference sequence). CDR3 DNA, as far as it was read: TGTGCCAGTAGTAGGCGGGAGTCCACCTACGAG. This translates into CASSRRESTYE. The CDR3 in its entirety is CASSRRESTYEQYF.

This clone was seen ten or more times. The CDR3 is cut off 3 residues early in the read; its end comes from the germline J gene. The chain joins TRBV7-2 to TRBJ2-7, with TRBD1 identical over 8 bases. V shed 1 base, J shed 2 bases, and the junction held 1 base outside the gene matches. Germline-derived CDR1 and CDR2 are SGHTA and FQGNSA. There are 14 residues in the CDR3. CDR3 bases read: TGTGCCAGCAGCTTAGTACAGGGGGCCTACGAG. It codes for CASSLVQGAYE. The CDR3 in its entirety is CASSLVQGAYEQYF. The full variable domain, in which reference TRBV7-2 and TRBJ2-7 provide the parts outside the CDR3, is GAGVSQSPSNKVTEKGKDVELRCDPISGHTALYWYRQSLGQGLEFLIYFQGNSAPDKSGLPSDRFSAERTGGSVSTLTIQRTQQEDSAVYLCASSLVQGAYEQYFGPGTRLTVT.